The rows below give T cell receptor beta chains drawn from one sample of a study of cytomegalovirus exposure and HLA in healthy donors. The data were produced by immunoSEQ multiplex PCR, yet TCRdb's version contains in-frame clones alone and is incomplete. The table shows around 190,000 clones, with around 80% occurring only once. The specimen was PBMCs. These receptors were taken from a woman aged 25 to 39 in good health and CMV-seronegative. The CDR3 runs from the conserved cysteine through the conserved F or W. Fields, in order: J gene, D gene, clone size, V gene, CDR3 protein, CDR3 DNA. D genes are given only for firm matches. Clone size appears in some rows only: once, few, many, or a class for an expanded clone.

J: TRBJ1-6; D: -; size: -; V: TRBV19; CDR3: CASRGRESYNSPLHF; DNA: TGTGCCAGTAGGGGAAGGGAGTCCTATAATTCACCCCTCCACTTT
J: TRBJ1-1; D: -; size: -; V: TRBV5-1; CDR3: CASSLEQGNLGTEAFF; DNA: TGCGCCAGCAGCTTGGAACAGGGTAACTTGGGCACTGAAGCTTTCTTT
J: TRBJ2-7; D: -; size: -; V: TRBV30; CDR3: CAWMAVPAGNTYEQYF; DNA: TGTGCCTGGATGGCGGTCCCAGCGGGTAACACCTACGAGCAGTACTTC
J: TRBJ1-4; D: -; size: -; V: TRBV30; CDR3: CAWSRTRVNEKLFF; DNA: TGTGCCTGGAGTCGTACGAGGGTGAATGAAAAACTGTTTTTT
J: TRBJ2-7; D: TRBD1; size: -; V: TRBV19; CDR3: CASKLAGTGFYEQYF; DNA: TGTGCCAGTAAACTCGCCGGGACAGGCTTCTACGAGCAGTACTTC
J: TRBJ2-7; D: TRBD2; size: -; V: TRBV6-5; CDR3: CASSRGLAAYEQYF; DNA: TGTGCCAGCAGTAGAGGACTAGCGGCCTACGAGCAGTACTTC
J: TRBJ1-5; D: -; size: -; V: TRBV2; CDR3: CASSEALGVQPQHF; DNA: TGTGCCAGCAGTGAAGCGCTAGGGGTTCAGCCCCAGCATTTT
J: TRBJ1-6; D: TRBD1; size: -; V: TRBV4-1; CDR3: CASSRGATRDSNSPLHF; DNA: TGCGCCAGCAGCCGCGGTGCTACCCGGGACAGCAATTCACCCCTCCACTTT
J: TRBJ2-7; D: -; size: -; V: TRBV5-6; CDR3: CASSLESHQGYEQYF; DNA: TGTGCCAGCAGCCTAGAATCGCACCAGGGCTACGAGCAGTACTTC
J: TRBJ1-2; D: TRBD1; size: few; V: TRBV6-1; CDR3: CASSEASGQSYGYTF; DNA: TGTGCCAGCAGTGAAGCATCGGGACAGTCCTATGGCTACACCTTC
J: TRBJ2-7; D: -; size: -; V: TRBV18; CDR3: CASSPTGPPSYEQYF; DNA: TGTGCCAGCTCACCAACAGGGCCCCCATCCTACGAGCAGTACTTC
J: TRBJ1-5; D: -; size: few; V: TRBV19; CDR3: CASSIDRVQPQHF; DNA: TGTGCCAGTAGTATAGACAGGGTTCAGCCCCAGCATTTT
J: TRBJ2-7; D: -; size: -; V: TRBV29-1; CDR3: CSVLHPGAPYEQYF; DNA: TGCAGCGTCCTGCACCCAGGTGCTCCCTACGAGCAGTACTTC
J: TRBJ2-5; D: TRBD1; size: -; V: TRBV4-1; CDR3: CASSQRQSDRAGSETQYF; DNA: TGCGCCAGCAGCCAGAGGCAGTCGGACAGGGCCGGATCGGAGACCCAGTACTTC
J: TRBJ1-4; D: -; size: -; V: TRBV27; CDR3: CASSGTIGTGETNEKLFF; DNA: TGTGCCAGCAGTGGAACGATCGGGACGGGGGAAACTAATGAAAAACTGTTTTTT
J: TRBJ2-7; D: -; size: -; V: TRBV5-5; CDR3: CASSLFQAAYEQYF; DNA: TGTGCCAGCAGCTTATTCCAGGCTGCCTACGAGCAGTACTTC
J: TRBJ1-2; D: -; size: -; V: TRBV20-1; CDR3: CSAITYYGYTF; DNA: TGCAGCGCCATCACTTACTATGGCTACACCTTC
J: TRBJ2-7; D: -; size: -; V: TRBV23-1; CDR3: CASSLQCRDQTGRLQYF; DNA: TGCGCCAGCAGTCTACAATGTCGTGATCAGACAGGGAGGCTTCAGTACTTC
J: TRBJ2-7; D: -; size: -; V: TRBV27; CDR3: CASSTGTSAFGEQYF; DNA: TGTGCCAGCAGTACCGGGACAAGTGCCTTTGGCGAGCAGTACTTC
J: TRBJ1-1; D: TRBD1; size: -; V: TRBV6-1; CDR3: CASSEAARRKKLTGSEDTEAFF; DNA: TGTGCCAGCAGTGAAGCGGCGCGCCGGAAGAAATTGACAGGGTCGGAGGACACTGAAGCTTTCTTT
J: TRBJ2-7; D: -; size: -; V: TRBV7-9; CDR3: CASSEISSAYEQYF; DNA: TGTGCCAGCAGCGAAATCTCAAGCGCCTACGAGCAGTACTTC
J: TRBJ2-6; D: TRBD2; size: few; V: TRBV5-6; CDR3: CASSFAPSGRRGANVLTF; DNA: TGTGCCAGCAGCTTTGCTCCTAGCGGGAGGAGGGGGGCCAACGTCCTGACTTTC
J: TRBJ2-7; D: TRBD2; size: -; V: TRBV7-7; CDR3: CASSRGRGVAGEVYEQYF; DNA: TGTGCCAGCAGCCGGGGCCGGGGGGTAGCGGGAGAGGTATACGAGCAGTACTTC
J: TRBJ1-5; D: -; size: -; V: TRBV2; CDR3: CASRLTGIDQPQHF; DNA: TGTGCCAGCAGACTCACAGGGATCGATCAGCCCCAGCATTTT
J: TRBJ1-5; D: -; size: -; V: TRBV5-1; CDR3: CASSLGEGRQPQHF; DNA: TGCGCCAGCAGCTTGGGCGAGGGCCGGCAGCCCCAGCATTTT
J: TRBJ1-5; D: -; size: -; V: TRBV25-1; CDR3: CASGQGGHQPQHF; DNA: TGTGCCAGCGGTCAGGGTGGGCATCAGCCCCAGCATTTT
J: TRBJ2-7; D: -; size: -; V: TRBV7-2; CDR3: CASSSFWDSSYEQYF; DNA: TGTGCCAGCAGCTCCTTCTGGGACTCGTCCTACGAGCAGTACTTC
J: TRBJ1-1; D: -; size: -; V: TRBV5-6; CDR3: CASSLIRGGEITEAFF; DNA: TGTGCCAGCAGCTTAATACGGGGTGGGGAGATCACTGAAGCTTTCTTT
J: TRBJ1-1; D: TRBD1; size: -; V: TRBV5-1; CDR3: CASSSPPGTGGLNTEAFF; DNA: TGCGCCAGCAGCTCGCCCCCCGGGACAGGGGGCCTGAACACTGAAGCTTTCTTT
J: TRBJ1-5; D: -; size: few; V: TRBV28; CDR3: CASRLQWSGNQPQHF; DNA: TGTGCCAGCAGGCTCCAGTGGTCCGGCAATCAGCCCCAGCATTTT
J: TRBJ2-3; D: TRBD1; size: -; V: TRBV7-9; CDR3: CASSFRTGGDTQYF; DNA: TGTGCCAGCAGCTTTAGGACAGGGGGAGATACGCAGTATTTT
J: TRBJ1-5; D: TRBD1; size: -; V: TRBV6-1; CDR3: CASSEIDRGQPQHF; DNA: TGTGCCAGCAGTGAAATCGACAGGGGACAGCCCCAGCATTTT
J: TRBJ1-6; D: -; size: -; V: TRBV30; CDR3: CAWKGGGNSPLHF; DNA: TGTGCCTGGAAGGGCGGAGGTAATTCACCCCTCCACTTT
J: TRBJ1-1; D: -; size: once; V: TRBV6-6; CDR3: CASSLGQYTEAFF; DNA: TGTGCCAGCAGCTTAGGACAGTACACTGAAGCTTTCTTT
J: TRBJ1-1; D: -; size: many; V: TRBV28; CDR3: CASSIQENTEAFF; DNA: TGTGCCAGCAGTATACAGGAGAACACTGAAGCTTTCTTT
J: TRBJ1-2; D: TRBD1; size: few; V: TRBV7-6; CDR3: CASSKGGGYGYTF; DNA: TGTGCCAGCAGCAAAGGGGGCGGCTATGGCTACACCTTC
J: TRBJ2-7; D: TRBD2; size: -; V: TRBV7-2; CDR3: CASSWTSGSEQYF; DNA: TGTGCCAGCAGCTGGACTAGCGGGAGCGAGCAGTACTTC
J: TRBJ2-7; D: -; size: -; V: TRBV5-1; CDR3: CASHFESGYEQYF; DNA: TGCGCCAGCCATTTCGAGAGCGGTTACGAGCAGTACTTC
J: TRBJ2-7; D: TRBD2; size: -; V: TRBV2; CDR3: CASTYGRASGAYEQYF; DNA: TGTGCCAGCACCTACGGACGGGCTAGCGGGGCCTACGAGCAGTACTTC
J: TRBJ1-2; D: TRBD1; size: once; V: TRBV2; CDR3: CASSVSGQGYGYTF; DNA: TGTGCCAGCAGTGTGTCTGGACAGGGTTACGGCTACACCTTC
J: TRBJ1-5; D: -; size: -; V: TRBV5-1; CDR3: CASSPGDSNQPQHF; DNA: TGCGCCAGCAGCCCAGGGGATAGCAATCAGCCCCAGCATTTT
J: TRBJ2-5; D: TRBD2; size: -; V: TRBV27; CDR3: CASSLAGGRETQYF; DNA: TGTGCCAGCAGTTTAGCGGGGGGGAGGGAGACCCAGTACTTC
J: TRBJ1-5; D: TRBD1; size: -; V: TRBV19; CDR3: CASKGRTGSSSNQPQHF; DNA: TGTGCCAGTAAGGGTCGGACAGGTTCCTCTAGCAATCAGCCCCAGCATTTT
J: TRBJ2-5; D: TRBD2; size: -; V: TRBV18; CDR3: CASSPLGGYGETQYF; DNA: TGTGCCAGCTCACCTCTCGGGGGGTACGGTGAGACCCAGTACTTC
J: TRBJ2-2; D: -; size: -; V: TRBV27; CDR3: CASTSTRDISNTGELFF; DNA: TGTGCCAGCACCTCAACCCGGGACATATCGAACACCGGGGAGCTGTTTTTT
J: TRBJ1-5; D: TRBD1; size: -; V: TRBV27; CDR3: CASRLRTGNQPQHF; DNA: TGTGCCAGCAGACTGCGGACAGGGAATCAGCCCCAGCATTTT
J: TRBJ1-6; D: TRBD1; size: -; V: TRBV6-1; CDR3: CASHRDRMNSPLHF; DNA: TGTGCCAGCCATAGGGACAGGATGAATTCACCCCTCCACTTT
J: TRBJ2-4; D: -; size: -; V: TRBV23-1; CDR3: CASSLGLAKNIQYF; DNA: TGCGCCAGCAGTCTCGGACTAGCCAAAAACATTCAGTACTTC
J: TRBJ2-1; D: TRBD2; size: once; V: TRBV10-1; CDR3: CASSEITSGRNEQFF; DNA: TGCGCCAGCAGTGAGATAACTAGCGGGAGGAATGAGCAGTTCTTC
J: TRBJ2-5; D: TRBD2; size: -; V: TRBV30; CDR3: CAWRITGGGQETQYF; DNA: TGTGCCTGGAGGATAACGGGCGGGGGGCAAGAGACCCAGTACTTC
J: TRBJ2-7; D: TRBD1; size: -; V: TRBV28; CDR3: CASSSPTGGSSHEQYF; DNA: TGTGCCAGCAGTTCCCCAACAGGGGGAAGTTCCCACGAGCAGTACTTC
J: TRBJ1-4; D: -; size: -; V: TRBV27; CDR3: CASSSTGATNEKLFF; DNA: TGTGCCAGCAGTTCGACAGGTGCAACTAATGAAAAACTGTTTTTT
J: TRBJ2-1; D: TRBD2; size: once; V: TRBV14; CDR3: CASSPLSGSISNEQFF; DNA: TGTGCCAGCAGCCCCCTAAGCGGGAGTATCTCCAATGAGCAGTTCTTC
J: TRBJ2-2; D: -; size: -; V: TRBV5-1; CDR3: CASSLDPGHLMNTGELFF; DNA: TGCGCCAGCAGCTTGGACCCGGGACACCTTATGAACACCGGGGAGCTGTTTTTT
J: TRBJ2-2; D: TRBD1; size: -; V: TRBV6-5; CDR3: CASTPDRGNTGELFF; DNA: TGTGCCAGCACCCCGGACAGGGGCAACACCGGGGAGCTGTTTTTT
J: TRBJ2-7; D: TRBD1; size: -; V: TRBV19; CDR3: CASRPGQGFSYEQYF; DNA: TGTGCCAGTAGACCCGGACAGGGATTTTCCTACGAGCAGTACTTC
J: TRBJ2-7; D: TRBD2; size: -; V: TRBV29-1; CDR3: CSVEDRTSGFYEQYF; DNA: TGCAGCGTTGAAGATCGGACTAGCGGGTTTTACGAGCAGTACTTC
J: TRBJ1-6; D: -; size: -; V: TRBV2; CDR3: CASKMDSAYNSPLHF; DNA: TGTGCCAGCAAAATGGACAGCGCCTATAATTCACCCCTCCACTTT
J: TRBJ1-2; D: -; size: -; V: TRBV20-1; CDR3: CSAMTGEGYTF; DNA: TGCAGTGCTATGACAGGTGAAGGCTACACCTTC